The TCR beta chain described here comes from a study of CD8+CD57+ T cells in acquired aplastic anemia. V was trimmed by 7 bases and J by 2 bases, leaving 14 bases between them. The CDR3 has 14 residues. The V gene's germline CDR1 is SNHLY and CDR2 FYNNEI. Genomic DNA was employed as the template in profiling TCR beta VDJ and CDR3. One entry per CDR3 protein, called by TCRdb with MiXCR from the reads. This table holds 60,000 to 75,000 distinct CDR3 sequences, roughly 58% found once. The chain links TRBV2 to TRBJ2-5; possibly TRBD1 for D (5 bases). The sequence was collected from a human donor in good health, serving as a control. The sequenced material came from sorted CD4+, CD8+, or CD8+CD57+ T cells (not recorded which) from PBMCs. This CDR3 is CASMSEQEQETQYF. CDR3 nucleotide sequence: TGTGCCAGCATGAGTGAACAGGAACAAGAGACCCAGTACTTC.